The 7 T cell receptor beta chains given below trace back to one sample, sequenced in a study of blood T cell repertoires in COVID-19. The method was immunoSEQ multiplex PCR; TCRdb's version includes in-frame clones alone and lacks a portion of them. The repertoire consists of hundreds of thousands of clones, with just under 85% occurring once and the leading ten covering over 7.5%. Source material: peripheral blood. These TCRs come from a man of 80 years or more with acute or convalescent COVID-19.

This clone was seen a single time. The chain employs TRBV27 and TRBJ2-7, with TRBD1 matching over 7 bases. Looked up from germline, CDR1 is MNHEY and CDR2 is SMNVEV (reference sequence). The trim removed 5 bases at V and 3 bases at J, leaving 16 bases unmatched. The CDR3 contains 17 residues. The CDR3 reads CASSPWGRGQRDYEQYF. CDR3 nucleotide sequence: TGTGCCAGCAGTCCCTGGGGTAGGGGACAGCGTGACTACGAGCAGTACTTC.

This clone came up a few times. The chain couples TRBV6-1 to TRBJ2-7; weak D call: TRBD1 (6 bases). Deletions cut 2 bases from V and 6 bases from J, with 14 bases between. The CDR3 is 14 amino acids. The germline gives CDR1 MNHNS, CDR2 SASEGT. In nucleotides, the CDR3 is TGTGCCAGCAGTGAAAGAAGGGGGAAGGTCGAGCAGTACTTC. As protein: CASSERRGKVEQYF.

This clone showed up just a few times. The V gene is TRBV6-1, the J gene TRBJ2-7; D is possibly TRBD2 (7 bases). The CDR3 is made up of 15 amino acids. V lost 2 bases and J lost 4, with 15 bases in between. Germline-derived CDR1 and CDR2 are MNHNS and SASEGT. CDR3 bases: TGTGCCAGCAGTGAAATCACAGGGCGGGGGTACGAGCAGTACTTC. It is translated as CASSEITGRGYEQYF.

The V call is TRBV3-1 (or the pseudogene TRBV3-2), the J call TRBJ1-2; 10 bases match TRBD1. The length of the CDR3 is 14 residues. In germline, CDR1 is LGHDT, CDR2 YNNKEL (reference sequence). V trimming: 6 bases; J trimming: 7 bases; junction bases outside the gene matches: 8. CDR3 sequence reads: CASSPRTGGVGYTF. In DNA form, the CDR3 reads TGTGCCAGCAGTCCTCGGACAGGGGGTGTTGGCTACACCTTC.

The chain has TRBV5-8 and TRBJ2-5, with a possible D match to TRBD2 (6 bases). The CDR3 is made up of 15 amino acids. Looked up from germline, CDR1 is SGHTS and CDR2 is YDEGEE. The V gene lost 4 bases and the J gene lost 5 bases, with 18 bases spanning the gap. The CDR3 sequence is CASSRAGSLGETQYF. The CDR3 nucleotides read TGTGCCAGCAGCCGCGCGGGGAGTCTGGGGGAGACCCAGTACTTC. The full variable domain, in which reference TRBV5-8 and TRBJ2-5 provide the parts outside the CDR3, is EAGVTQSPTHLIKTRGQQATLRCSPISGHTSVYWYQQALGLGLQFLLWYDEGEERNRGNFPPRFSGRQFPNYSSELNVNALELEDSALYLCASSRAGSLGETQYFGPGTRLLVL.

The V and J genes are TRBV2 and TRBJ2-1; D perhaps matches TRBD2 (5 bases). Trimming removed 5 bases at V and 2 bases at J, with 13 bases between. Germline V gene sequence: CDR1 SNHLY, CDR2 FYNNEI. This CDR3 region has 15 residues. The CDR3 sequence: CASSSLAAAYNEQFF. The CDR3 bases are TGTGCCAGCAGTTCCCTGGCAGCGGCCTACAATGAGCAGTTCTTC.

V is TRBV5-1 and J is TRBJ1-2; D is uncertain. This CDR3 has 13 residues. V gave up 4 bases and J gave up 4 bases, with 11 bases separating them. Per the germline V gene, CDR1 is SGHRS and CDR2 is YFSETQ. CDR3 nucleotides: TGCGCCAGCAGCCCGTCCGGGAGCTATGGCTACACCTTC. This codes for CASSPSGSYGYTF.